One sample yielded the 13 T cell receptor beta chains listed below, sequenced in a study of Ad26.COV2.S vaccination and SARS-CoV-2 variants. Some clones are missing from TCRdb's copy, which holds only in-frame ones; the method was immunoSEQ multiplex PCR. In the table there are a few hundred thousand clones, less than 95% of which are singletons. Treatment noted: some 20 received Ad26.COV2.S at low or high dose, single or two shots; five or six received placebo; per-sample allocation not given. Samples came from day 63 after the first vaccine or placebo injection. This specimen consisted of peripheral blood, obtained in a trial of Ad26.COV2.S vaccine versus placebo. These receptors originate from a person aged 18-60 years who received the Ad26.COV2.S COVID-19 vaccine or a placebo.

This chain joins TRBV5-1 and TRBJ2-5, with 7 bases identical to TRBD2. The CDR3 runs 15 residues. V lost 0 bases to trimming and J lost 2 bases; unmatched junction nucleotides: 4. CDR1 is SGHRS, CDR2 YFSETQ, per germline. CDR3 in amino acids: CASSLDAGAQETQYF. The CDR3 coding sequence is TGCGCCAGCAGCTTGGATGCGGGAGCTCAAGAGACCCAGTACTTC.

V gene TRBV2 combines with J gene TRBJ1-5; 12 bases agree with TRBD1. Germline-derived CDR1 and CDR2 are SNHLY and FYNNEI. V lost 6 bases, J lost 8 bases, and 11 bases stayed unmatched. CDR3 length: 16 amino acids. The DNA for the CDR3 is TGTGCCAGCAGGGGACAGGGGGCGCCGTTATGGAAGCCCCAGCATTTT. Amino acids: CASRGQGAPLWKPQHF.

This chain links TRBV9 with TRBJ1-6; D gene unclear. Trimming removed 4 bases from V and 6 bases from J, with 11 bases in between. CDR3 size: 14 residues. From germline, CDR1 is SGDLS and CDR2 YYNGEE. CDR3 in amino acids: CASSPLVGNSPLHF. For the CDR3, the DNA is TGTGCCAGCAGCCCCTTGGTTGGTAATTCACCCCTCCACTTT.

V usage is TRBV6-5 and J usage is TRBJ1-3; D gene ambiguous. Germline V gene sequence: CDR1 MNHEY, CDR2 SVGAGI. The CDR3 loop spans 14 amino acids. The V and J ends lost 6 bases and 0 bases respectively, with 9 bases between them. The CDR3: CASRTEASGNTIYF. The DNA of the CDR3 is TGTGCCAGCAGGACGGAAGCCTCTGGAAACACCATATATTTT.

The J gene is TRBJ2-7, the V gene TRBV7-2, with 7 bases aligning to TRBD1. This CDR3 comprises 14 residues. J gave up 0 bases and V 5 bases, and 4 bases lay outside the gene matches. Germline V gene sequence: CDR1 SGHTA, CDR2 FQGNSA. CDR3 sequence (DNA): TGTGCCAGCAGCACGGGACAGAACTCCTACGAGCAGTACTTC. Residues: CASSTGQNSYEQYF.

The V gene is TRBV11-2, the J gene TRBJ2-1; 8 nucleotides match TRBD1. Germline CDR1 reads SGHAT; CDR2 reads FQNNGV. J was trimmed by 7 bases and V by 2 bases; bases with no gene match: 19. This CDR3 comprises 19 residues. This CDR3 is CASSLSPKGGTGGRNEQFF. The CDR3 DNA follows: TGTGCCAGCAGCTTATCCCCCAAGGGTGGGACAGGAGGGAGGAATGAGCAGTTCTTC.

The CDR3 reads CASSYSSGRLQSSYNEQFF. CDR3 in DNA: TGTGCCAGCAGTTACTCTAGCGGAAGACTCCAGAGCTCCTACAATGAGCAGTTCTTC. The gene calls are TRBV6-2 or TRBV6-3 and TRBJ2-1, with D perhaps matching TRBD2 (6 bases). CDR1 and CDR2 (germline): MNHEY, SVGEGT. The CDR3 spans 19 residues. Trimming removed 0 bases from V and 0 bases from J, with 18 bases in between.

The chain joins TRBV24-1 to TRBJ2-4; a weak D match, TRBD2 (6 bases). Trimming left V 4 bases short and J 6 bases short, with 6 bases between. This CDR3 is 12 amino acids long. Germline CDR1 reads KGHDR; CDR2 reads SFDVKD. The CDR3 region is CATSEGGNIQYF. The CDR3 nucleotides are TGTGCCACCAGTGAGGGGGGAAACATTCAGTACTTC.

This chain uses TRBV6-5 with TRBJ2-7; possible D gene TRBD2, 6 bases. There are 12 residues in the CDR3. V was cut by 8 bases and J by 3 bases, with 11 bases left in between. Per the germline V gene, CDR1 is MNHEY and CDR2 is SVGAGI. CDR3 sequence reads: CASGRGVYEQYF. The CDR3 coding sequence is TGTGCCAGCGGGCGGGGAGTCTACGAGCAGTACTTC.

The rearrangement uses TRBV9 and TRBJ1-1; a possible D gene is TRBD1 (5 bases). CDR3 size: 14 residues. Germline CDR1 is SGDLS and CDR2 is YYNGEE. V lost 0 bases and J lost 4, with 10 bases in between. The CDR3 sequence is CASSVGPRGTEAFF. In DNA, the CDR3 is TGTGCCAGCAGCGTAGGGCCGAGGGGCACTGAAGCTTTCTTT.

The chain employs TRBV4-3 and TRBJ1-2, with TRBD1 matching over 8 bases. Per germline, CDR1 LGHNA and CDR2 YSLEER. This CDR3 region has 13 residues. Trimming took 2 bases from V and 9 from J; bases not matched to a gene: 5. The CDR3 DNA follows: TGCGCCAGCAGCCAACAACAGGGGGGTAGCTACACCTTC. Its protein product is CASSQQQGGSYTF.

This clone was detected only a few times. This sequence joins TRBV9 and TRBJ2-4; tentatively, D is TRBD1 (6 bases). This CDR3 comprises 13 residues. CDR1 is SGDLS, CDR2 YYNGEE, per germline. Trimming removed 3 bases at V and 10 bases at J, with 14 bases between. In DNA, the CDR3 is TGTGCCAGCAGCGCCAAGACAGGTGGGATTCAGTACTTC. Translated: CASSAKTGGIQYF.

DNA for the CDR3: TGTGCCAGCAGTTATTCCGACAGCCGTGCACGTCAAAAACTGTTTTTT. Amino acids: CASSYSDSRARQKLFF. The chain uses TRBV6-2 or TRBV6-3 and TRBJ1-4, with a tentative D call TRBD1 (5 bases). The V gene lost 3 bases and the J gene lost 9 bases, with 20 bases spanning the gap. The CDR3 totals 16 residues. Germline lookup yields CDR1 MNHEY and CDR2 SVGEGT.